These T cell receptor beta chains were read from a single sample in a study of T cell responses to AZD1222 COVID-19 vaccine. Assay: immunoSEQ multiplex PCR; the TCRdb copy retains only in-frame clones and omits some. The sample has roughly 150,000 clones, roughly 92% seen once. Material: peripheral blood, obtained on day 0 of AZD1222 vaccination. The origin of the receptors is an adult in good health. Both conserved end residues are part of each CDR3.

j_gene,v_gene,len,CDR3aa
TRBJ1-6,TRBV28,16,CASSLGGASLNSPLHF
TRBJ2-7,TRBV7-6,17,CASSVQGGSGSPYEQYF
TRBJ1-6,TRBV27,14,CASRAGTGYSPLHF
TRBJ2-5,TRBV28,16,CASSLGGAGGGETQYF
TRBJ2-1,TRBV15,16,CATSRPRGSSYNEQFF
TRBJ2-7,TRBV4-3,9,CASSQEQYF
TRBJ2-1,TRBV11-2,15,CASRTGLAGLNEQFF
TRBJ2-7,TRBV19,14,CATKGRDGSYEQYF
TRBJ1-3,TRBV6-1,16,CASSEAALGSLNTIYF
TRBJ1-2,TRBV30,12,CAWRASYDGYTF
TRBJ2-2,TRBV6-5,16,CASSYSWQTNTGELFF
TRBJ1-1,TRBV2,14,CASSPGQRRNEAFF
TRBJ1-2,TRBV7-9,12,CASYTVVHGYTF
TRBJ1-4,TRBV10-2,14,CASRTGGFGEKLFF
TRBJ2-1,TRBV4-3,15,CASSQGGRRQNEQFF
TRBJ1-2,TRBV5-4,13,CASSLGQTYGYTF
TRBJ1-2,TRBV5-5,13,CASSHDLNYGYTF
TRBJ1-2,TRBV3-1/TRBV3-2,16,CASSLTRVQSSYGYTF
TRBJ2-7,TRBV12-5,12,CASGLVLGEQYF
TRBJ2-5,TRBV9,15,CASSAPGTGMQTQYF
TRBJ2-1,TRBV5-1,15,CASSFVVEPYNEQFF